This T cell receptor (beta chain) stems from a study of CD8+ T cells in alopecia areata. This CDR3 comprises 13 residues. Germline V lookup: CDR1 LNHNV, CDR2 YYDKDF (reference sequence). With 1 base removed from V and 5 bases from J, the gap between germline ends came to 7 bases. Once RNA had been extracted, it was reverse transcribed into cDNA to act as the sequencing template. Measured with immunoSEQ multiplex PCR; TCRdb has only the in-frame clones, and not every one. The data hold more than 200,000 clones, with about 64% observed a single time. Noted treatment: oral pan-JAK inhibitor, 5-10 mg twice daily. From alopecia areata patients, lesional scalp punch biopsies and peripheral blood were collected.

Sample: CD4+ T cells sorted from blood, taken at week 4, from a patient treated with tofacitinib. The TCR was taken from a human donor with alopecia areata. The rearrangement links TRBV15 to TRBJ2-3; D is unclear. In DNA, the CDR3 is TGTGCCACCAGCAGAGTCCTCGGAGATACGCAGTATTTT. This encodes CATSRVLGDTQYF.